This TCR beta chain was retrieved from a study of T-cell reconstitution after alpha-beta-depleted transplantation in children. Overall study results and limits: Newly produced T cells mostly provided counts and TCRbeta diversity after one year, as hyperexpanded clones declined. By about two months after transplant, alpha-beta T cells reportedly arose from several hundred graft clones that had expanded. Some patients owed their high day-60 TCRbeta diversity to surviving recipient T cells and thymic progenitors.

This clonotype was detected many times. Its antigen is currently unknown. It was with unique molecular identifiers that the TCRbeta library was prepared. TCRdb passed the PCR reads through MiXCR, listing each CDR3 protein once. The table has around 580,000 distinct CDR3 sequences, more than 20% seen once. Source: PBMCs, mostly from graft donor cells, taken 360 days after TCRalphabeta/CD19-depleted stem cell transplant. This sequence was found in a boy in the first two years of life who had a stem cell transplant for acute myeloid leukemia, so the T cells may come from the graft donor.

CDR3: CASSQKGANVLTF. The CDR3 region has the DNA TGTGCCAGCAGCCAGAAGGGGGCCAACGTCCTGACTTTC. The rearrangement uses TRBV3-1 and TRBJ2-6; no clear D. The length of the CDR3 is 13 residues. Germline-derived CDR1 and CDR2 are LGHDT and YNNKEL (reference sequence). V gave up 3 bases and J gave up 4 bases, with 4 bases separating them.